Below, 10 T cell receptor beta chains from the same sample are listed, as sequenced in a study of regulatory T cells in long-lasting Graves disease. Time point noted: newly diagnosed GD, antithyroid drugs for less than 3 months. The TCR library was made from RNA extracted from PBMCs. CDR3 regions were amplified by Arm-PCR using iRepertoire HTBI primers to build TCR beta libraries. TCRdb re-analysed the multiplex PCR reads in MiXCR, keeping a single row per CDR3 protein. Altogether a few hundred thousand distinct CDR3 sequences are present, 16% being singletons, with the ten largest covering 25% to 30%. Another study also made use of these data, one on T cells in Graves' hyperthyroidism and ophthalmopathy.

Sequencing was performed on peripheral blood mononuclear cells (PBMCs), taken at new diagnosis, from a patient treated with antithyroid drugs. The receptor source for this set is a man aged 35-49 years with Graves disease.

This clonotype has a handful of counts. V gene TRBV16 combines with J gene TRBJ1-5; D remains unclear. The V gene lost 4 bases and the J gene lost 2 bases, with 9 bases spanning the gap. Germline loops: CDR1 KGHSY, CDR2 FQNENV. CDR3 length: 14 residues. CDR3 coding DNA: TGTGCCAGCAGCCCCCCGCGGGGCAATCAGCCCCAGCATTTT. It specifies CASSPPRGNQPQHF.

In its sample, this clonotype was seen many times. The V call is TRBV12-3 or TRBV12-4, the J call TRBJ1-5; D is unresolved. The CDR3 extends over 11 amino acids. The V and J ends lost 6 bases and 9 bases respectively, with 9 bases between them. CDR3 region: CASSRKGPQHF. CDR3 nucleotides: TGTGCCAGCAGCCGCAAGGGGCCCCAGCATTTT.

The rearrangement uses TRBV20-1 and TRBJ2-4, with 14 bases that match TRBD2. Losses at the gene ends were 5 bases for V and 11 bases for J; bases not matched to a gene: 14. The CDR3 is 16 amino acids. Germline values: CDR1 DFQATT, CDR2 SNEGSKA (reference sequence). Here the CDR3 DNA reads TGCAGTGCTTGGACAAAGGGACTAGCGGGGGCCGTAGTTCAGTACTTC. The encoded protein is CSAWTKGLAGAVVQYF.

This clonotype was recorded at least ten times. The V and J genes are TRBV2 and TRBJ2-2; D may be TRBD2 (7 bases). The ends were cut back, 4 bases at V and 7 bases at J, with 16 bases in the middle. CDR3 length: 15 residues. In germline, CDR1 is SNHLY, CDR2 FYNNEI. CDR3 bases: TGTGCCAGCAGTGTTTATGCGGGGGCCGGCGGGGAGCTGTTTTTT. Its translation is CASSVYAGAGGELFF.

There are many counts of this clonotype. CDR3 protein: CASTRVARNQPQHF. In DNA form, the CDR3 reads TGTGCCAGTACTAGGGTAGCGCGCAATCAGCCCCAGCATTTT. V is TRBV28 and J is TRBJ1-5; no firm D call. Trimming shortened V by 9 bases and J by 2 bases, and 14 bases separated the two germline ends. The CDR3 totals 14 residues. The germline V gene encodes CDR1 MDHEN and CDR2 SYDVKM.

The chain combines TRBV18 with TRBJ2-2; D is unresolved. CDR3 length: 14 residues. Trimming removed 2 bases at V and 6 bases at J, with 10 bases between. Germline V gene sequence: CDR1 KGHSH, CDR2 LQKENI. CDR3 coding DNA: TGTGCCAGCTCACCAAGGCCCGAGGCCGGGGAGCTGTTTTTT. Amino acids: CASSPRPEAGELFF.

This clonotype was counted many times. In nucleotides, the CDR3 is TGTGCCAGCAGTTACCCAAGGACAGATACGCAGTATTTT. Its protein product is CASSYPRTDTQYF. The chain combines TRBV6-2 or TRBV6-3 with TRBJ2-3; D gene ambiguous. The V end was cut by 2 bases, the J end by 3 bases, with 6 bases between. In germline, CDR1 is MNHEY, CDR2 SVGEGT. This CDR3 has 13 residues.

With regard to this clonotype: A much larger clone lies a single base off, so this may be a read error. The chain couples TRBV12-3 or TRBV12-4 to TRBJ1-2; D may be TRBD1 (6 bases). V was shortened by 5 bases and J by 7 bases, with 14 bases between the two germline ends. The CDR3 runs to 13 residues. CDR3 sequence reads: CASSPTMTGGYTF. Written as DNA, the CDR3 is TGTGCCAGCAGTCCCACCATGACAGGTGGCTACACCTTC.

This clonotype was picked up many times. The CDR3 loop reads CASKRADVQPQHF. The CDR3 nucleotides are TGTGCCAGCAAGCGGGCAGACGTCCAGCCCCAGCATTTT. The gene calls are TRBV28 and TRBJ1-5; D unclear. Germline V gives CDR1 MDHEN, CDR2 SYDVKM. V gave up 7 bases and J gave up 7 bases, with 14 bases separating them. The CDR3 has 13 residues.

Points on this clonotype: A read error may be the cause here, since a much bigger clone is one base away. Since the CDR3 does not end with the conserved phenylalanine or tryptophan, this likely comes from a read error. This chain links TRBV6-2 or TRBV6-3 with TRBJ2-7; D is ambiguous. Germline CDR1 and CDR2: MNHEY and SVGEGT. The CDR3 has 12 amino acids. Deletions cut 8 bases from V and 3 bases from J, with 11 bases between. The CDR3: CASLDTGYEQYL. The CDR3 DNA follows: TGTGCCAGCCTGGATACGGGCTACGAGCAGTACCTC.